The clone carrying this T cell receptor (beta chain) was found once. The antigen remains unidentified. Other nucleotide sequences in the sample specify the same CDR3. The sample is drawn from a study of PD-L1 blockade in urothelial cancer. Across the study: In the patient group, about 85% of the roughly 29 were males with bladder-origin urothelial cancer. Broader study findings: When pretreatment blood TCR clonality was below the median, it predicted better survival.

Time point: peripheral blood 6 weeks after treatment start. This table comes from immunoSEQ multiplex PCR, and its TCRdb copy is limited to in-frame clones, with some not included. The sample yields about 130,000 clones, roughly 82% seen once. This CDR3 is built from 14 residues. The junction had 1 base not matched to a gene; V was cut back by 1 base and J by 2 bases. Germline V lookup: CDR1 GTSNPN, CDR2 SVGIG (reference sequence). This specimen consisted of PBMCs, obtained around atezolizumab (anti-PD-L1) treatment. The TCR sequence derives from a man aged 45-60 years with urothelial cancer. The chain uses TRBV30 and TRBJ2-7; 11 bases align to TRBD2. The CDR3 loop reads CAWSGLAGPYEQYF. As DNA, the CDR3 is TGTGCCTGGAGTGGACTAGCGGGGCCCTACGAGCAGTACTTC. Complete variable domain (other parts from reference TRBV30 and TRBJ2-7): SQTIHQWPATLVQPVGSPLSLECTVEGTSNPNLYWYRQAAGRGLQLLFYSVGIGQISSEVPQNLSASRPQDRQFILSSKKLLLSDSGFYLCAWSGLAGPYEQYFGPGTRLTVT.